This TCR beta chain was captured in a study of T-cell memory formation after mild COVID-19. Study-level information: In these data, TCR clusters were largely donor specific. Findings and limits, study-wide: Memory from before infection featured some responding clones, which suggests cross-reactive memory joined.

A remark on this clonotype: The antigen is undetermined.

Sample barcodes and UMIs were carried by the TCR alpha and TCR beta cDNA libraries that 5'RACE generated with constant-segment primers. From the 5' RACE reads, TCRdb called clonotypes with MiXCR, one entry per CDR3 protein. The sample lists about 410,000 distinct CDR3 sequences, 20% to 30% seen once, with around 14% in the top ten. V was trimmed by 0 bases and J by 2 bases, leaving 15 bases between them. The germline V gene encodes CDR1 LGHNA and CDR2 YSLEER. The CDR3 extends over 17 amino acids. The sequence came from an adult woman who had mild COVID-19 (a few samples of this study predate the infection). Cell type and time point are not known. The source material was PBMCs or a T cell subset sorted from them (not recorded which). The J gene is TRBJ2-3, the V gene TRBV4-3; no clear D. The CDR3 protein is CASSQERYSSHTDTQYF. Here the CDR3 DNA reads TGCGCCAGCAGCCAAGAAAGGTATAGCTCCCACACAGATACGCAGTATTTT.